This entry features one T cell receptor beta chain sequence. Antigen unknown. TCRdb's table, derived via immunoSEQ multiplex PCR, lists solely in-frame clones and lacks some. Of about 67,000 clones in the sample, around 84% are singletons; the top ten hold 2% to 2.5%. This sample stems from a study of OX40 agonist ivuxolimab in advanced cancers. Study context: The dose of intravenous ivuxolimab that patients received every 2 weeks ranged from 0.01 to 10 mg/kg. A history of anti-PD-1, anti-PD-L1 or anti-CTLA-4 therapy was acceptable, and approximately 39% had some.

CDR1 is SQVTM and CDR2 is ANQGSEA in the germline V gene. The germline V and J ends were trimmed by 4 bases and 0 bases, with 9 bases remaining between them. The CDR3 is 13 residues long. Study conclusions and caveats: Normalized T-cell clonal expansion was also low in some nonresponders. On average, CD8+ T cells showed a greater number of expanded clones than CD4+.

Sequences were derived from CD4+ or CD8+ T cells sorted from blood, sampled in a trial of the OX40 agonist ivuxolimab. V gene TRBV29-1 combines with J gene TRBJ1-1; D is ambiguous. The TCR originated in an adult with an advanced solid tumor such as melanoma, head and neck, liver or kidney cancer. CDR3 residues: CSVGQQMNTEAFF. The CDR3 coding sequence is TGCAGCGTTGGTCAACAGATGAACACTGAAGCTTTCTTT.